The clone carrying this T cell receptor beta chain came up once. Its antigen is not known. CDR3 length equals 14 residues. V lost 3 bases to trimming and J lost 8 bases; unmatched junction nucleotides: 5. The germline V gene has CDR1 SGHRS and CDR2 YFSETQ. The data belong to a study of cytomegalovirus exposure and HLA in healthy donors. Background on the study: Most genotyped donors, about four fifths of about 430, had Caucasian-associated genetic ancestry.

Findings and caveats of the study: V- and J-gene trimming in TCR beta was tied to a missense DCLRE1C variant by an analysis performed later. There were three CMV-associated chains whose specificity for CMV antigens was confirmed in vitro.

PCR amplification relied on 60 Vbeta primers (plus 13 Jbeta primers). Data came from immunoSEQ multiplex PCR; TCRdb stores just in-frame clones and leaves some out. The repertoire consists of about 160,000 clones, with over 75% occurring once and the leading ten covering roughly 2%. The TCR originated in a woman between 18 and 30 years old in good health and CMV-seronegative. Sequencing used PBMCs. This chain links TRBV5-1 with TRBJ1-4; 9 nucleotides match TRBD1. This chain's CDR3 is CASSSTGGREKLFF. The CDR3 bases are TGCGCCAGCAGCTCGACAGGGGGTCGAGAAAAACTGTTTTTT.